This entry features one TCR beta chain sequence. Its specificity is unknown. At one end the junction does not follow the germline gene, possibly because of a read error. Germline V gene lookup returns CDR1 SGHTA and CDR2 FQGNSA. The CDR3 runs to 14 residues. The sample comes from a study of CD8+CD57+ T cells in acquired aplastic anemia. At the level of the study: Recorded DNA amounts for sorted CD4+ and CD8+ cells had an average of roughly 3.4 ug. On average, healthy donors gave approximately 9.9 million reads for CD4+ cells.

The use of genomic DNA as template underpinned the TCR beta VDJ and CDR3 profiling. From the reads, TCRdb called clonotypes with MiXCR, one entry per CDR3 protein. Of about 400,000 distinct CDR3 sequences detected, about 70% appear once; the ten largest clones hold 4%. Study findings and constraints: Controls did not differ significantly from patients in CD8+ Simpson's diversity.

This clonotype was sampled from a human donor in good health, serving as a control. V gene TRBV7-2 combines with J gene TRBJ2-7; 8 nucleotides match TRBD1. The sequenced material came from sorted CD4+, CD8+, or CD8+CD57+ T cells (not recorded which) from PBMCs. The CDR3 DNA reads as TGTGCCAGCAGCCTCGGTCTAGCAGGGGGCACAGATACGTTC. This translates into CASSLGLAGGTDTF.